This TCR beta chain was found in a study of T cell repertoires in cytomegalovirus infection. Across the study: Shared public TCR beta signatures pointed to both CMV infection and a matching HLA type. Whole-study findings and limits: Cumulative frequency (of public TCR beta family members) identified carriers of CMV plus the relevant HLA.

This clonotype has just one count. Its target is not known. TCRdb passed the reads through MiXCR, listing each CDR3 protein once. The data hold around 530,000 distinct CDR3 sequences, with more than 20% observed a single time. The CDR3 length is 14 residues. V lost 3 bases to trimming and J lost 6 bases, with 14 bases between them. CDR1 is SGHAT, CDR2 FQNNGV, per germline. This TCR derives from a human donor in good health (CMV status not recorded). Some clones in this sample may be carry-over from other donors' samples. The genes are TRBV11-2 and TRBJ1-1; D remains unclear. The specimen sequenced was PBMCs. CDR3 coding DNA: TGTGCCAGCAGCTTTGAACTAGGGTCCCCTGAAGCTTTCTTT. This translates into CASSFELGSPEAFF.